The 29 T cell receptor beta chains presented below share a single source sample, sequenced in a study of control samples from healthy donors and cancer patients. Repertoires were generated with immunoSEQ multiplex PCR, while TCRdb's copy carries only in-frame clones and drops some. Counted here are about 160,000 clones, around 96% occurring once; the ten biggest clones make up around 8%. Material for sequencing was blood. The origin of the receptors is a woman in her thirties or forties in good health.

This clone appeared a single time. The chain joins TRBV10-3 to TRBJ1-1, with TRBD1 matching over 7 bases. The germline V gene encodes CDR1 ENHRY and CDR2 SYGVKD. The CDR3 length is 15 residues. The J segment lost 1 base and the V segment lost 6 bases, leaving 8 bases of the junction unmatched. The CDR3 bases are TGTGCCATCAGCGGGAACAGGGGCGCGAACACTGAAGCTTTCTTT. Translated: CAISGNRGANTEAFF.

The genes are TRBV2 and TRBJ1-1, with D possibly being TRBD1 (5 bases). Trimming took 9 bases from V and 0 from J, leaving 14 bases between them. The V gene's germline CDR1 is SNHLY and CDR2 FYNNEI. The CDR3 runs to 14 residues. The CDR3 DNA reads TGTGCCAGACGGGACGGTCACATGAACACTGAAGCTTTCTTT. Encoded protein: CARRDGHMNTEAFF.

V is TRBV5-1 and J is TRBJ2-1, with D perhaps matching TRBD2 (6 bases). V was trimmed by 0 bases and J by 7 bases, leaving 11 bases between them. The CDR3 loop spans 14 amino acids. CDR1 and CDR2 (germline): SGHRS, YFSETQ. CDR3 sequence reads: CASSLGSGGNEQFF. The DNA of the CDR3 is TGCGCCAGCAGCTTGGGGTCAGGAGGGAATGAGCAGTTCTTC. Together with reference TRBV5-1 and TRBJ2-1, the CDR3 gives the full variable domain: KAGVTQTPRYLIKTRGQQVTLSCSPISGHRSVSWYQQTPGQGLQFLFEYFSETQRNKGNFPGRFSGRQFSNSRSEMNVSTLELGDSALYLCASSLGSGGNEQFFGPGTRLTVL.

CDR3 in amino acids: CATSRARYYGYTF. The CDR3 nucleotides are TGTGCCACCAGCAGAGCGCGATACTATGGCTACACCTTC. V is TRBV15 and J is TRBJ1-2; D remains ambiguous. This CDR3 has 13 residues. The ends were cut back, 1 base at V and 3 bases at J, with 6 bases in the middle. Per the germline V gene, CDR1 is LNHNV and CDR2 is YYDKDF (reference sequence).

The CDR3 protein is CASSLRPFQETQYF. CDR3 DNA sequence: TGTGCCAGCAGCTTGAGGCCCTTTCAAGAGACCCAGTACTTC. The chain carries TRBV5-4 and TRBJ2-5, with D hard to call. V was cut by 1 base and J by 2 bases, with 9 bases left in between. CDR1 is SGHNT and CDR2 is YYREEE in the germline V gene (reference sequence). The CDR3 loop spans 14 amino acids.

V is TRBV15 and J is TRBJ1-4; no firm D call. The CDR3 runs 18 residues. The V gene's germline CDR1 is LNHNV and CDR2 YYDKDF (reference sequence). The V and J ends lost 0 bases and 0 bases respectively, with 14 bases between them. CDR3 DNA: TGTGCCACCAGCAGAGAGGCCAGACGAATAGCAACTAATGAAAAACTGTTTTTT. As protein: CATSREARRIATNEKLFF.

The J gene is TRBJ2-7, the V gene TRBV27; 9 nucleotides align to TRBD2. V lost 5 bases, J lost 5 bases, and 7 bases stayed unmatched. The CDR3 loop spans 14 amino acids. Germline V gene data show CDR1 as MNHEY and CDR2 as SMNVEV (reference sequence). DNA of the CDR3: TGTGCCAGCAGTCTAGCGGGATTTCGCAACGAGCAGTACTTC. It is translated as CASSLAGFRNEQYF.

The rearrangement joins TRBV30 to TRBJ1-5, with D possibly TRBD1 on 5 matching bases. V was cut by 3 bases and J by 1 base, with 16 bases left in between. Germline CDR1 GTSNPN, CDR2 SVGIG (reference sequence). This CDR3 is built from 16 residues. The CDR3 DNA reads TGTGCCTGGAGCGGGGCAACTCGGGGGAGCAATCAGCCCCAGCATTTT. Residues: CAWSGATRGSNQPQHF.

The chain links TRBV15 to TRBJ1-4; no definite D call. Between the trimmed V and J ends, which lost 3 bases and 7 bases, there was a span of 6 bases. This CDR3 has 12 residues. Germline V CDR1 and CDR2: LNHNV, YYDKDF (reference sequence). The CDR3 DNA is TGTGCCACCAGCAGTGCTCCTGAAAAACTGTTTTTT. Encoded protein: CATSSAPEKLFF.

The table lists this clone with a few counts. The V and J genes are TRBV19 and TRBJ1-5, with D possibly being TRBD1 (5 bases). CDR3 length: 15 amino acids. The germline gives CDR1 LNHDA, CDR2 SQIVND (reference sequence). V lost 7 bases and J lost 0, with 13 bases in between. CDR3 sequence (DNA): TGTGCCAGTACCTTGACAGACTATAGCAATCAGCCCCAGCATTTT. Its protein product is CASTLTDYSNQPQHF.

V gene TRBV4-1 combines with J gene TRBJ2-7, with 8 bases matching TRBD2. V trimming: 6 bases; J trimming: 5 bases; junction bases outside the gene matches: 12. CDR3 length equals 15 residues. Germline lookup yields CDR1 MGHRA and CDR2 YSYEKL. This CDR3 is CASRPKGLVIDEQYF. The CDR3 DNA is TGCGCCAGCAGGCCCAAGGGACTAGTTATTGACGAGCAGTACTTC.

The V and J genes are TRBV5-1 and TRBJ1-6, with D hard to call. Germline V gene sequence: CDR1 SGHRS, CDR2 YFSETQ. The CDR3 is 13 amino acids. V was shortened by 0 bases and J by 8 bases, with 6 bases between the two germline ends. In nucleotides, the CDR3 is TGCGCCAGCAGCTTGGCGGAAGATTCACCCCTCCACTTT. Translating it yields CASSLAEDSPLHF.

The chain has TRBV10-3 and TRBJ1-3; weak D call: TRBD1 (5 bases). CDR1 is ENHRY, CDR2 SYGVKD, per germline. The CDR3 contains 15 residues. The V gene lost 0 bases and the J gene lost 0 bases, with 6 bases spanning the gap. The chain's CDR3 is CAISESTGSGNTIYF. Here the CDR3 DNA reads TGTGCCATCAGTGAGTCAACAGGCTCTGGAAACACCATATATTTT.

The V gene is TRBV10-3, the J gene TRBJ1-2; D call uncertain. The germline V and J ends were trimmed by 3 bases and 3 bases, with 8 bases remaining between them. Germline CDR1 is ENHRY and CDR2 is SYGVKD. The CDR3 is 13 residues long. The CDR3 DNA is TGTGCCATCAGTGAACGGACGGACTATGGCTACACCTTC. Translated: CAISERTDYGYTF.

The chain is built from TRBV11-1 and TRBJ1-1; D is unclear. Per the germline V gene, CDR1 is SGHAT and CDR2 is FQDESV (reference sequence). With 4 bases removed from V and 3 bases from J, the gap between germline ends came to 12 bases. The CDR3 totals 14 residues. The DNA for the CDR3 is TGTGCCAGCAGCTCTCAGACATGGGACACTGAAGCTTTCTTT. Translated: CASSSQTWDTEAFF.

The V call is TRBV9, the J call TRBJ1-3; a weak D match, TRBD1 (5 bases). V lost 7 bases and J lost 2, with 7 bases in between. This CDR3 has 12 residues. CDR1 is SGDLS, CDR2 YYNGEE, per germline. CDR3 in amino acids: CASEGAGNTIYF. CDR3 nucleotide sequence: TGTGCCAGCGAAGGGGCTGGAAACACCATATATTTT.

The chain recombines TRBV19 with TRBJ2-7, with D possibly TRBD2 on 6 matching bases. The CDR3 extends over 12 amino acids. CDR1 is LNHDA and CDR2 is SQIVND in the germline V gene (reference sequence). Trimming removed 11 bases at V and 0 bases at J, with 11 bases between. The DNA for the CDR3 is TGTGCCTCGGGGGACGACTCCTACGAGCAGTACTTC. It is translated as CASGDDSYEQYF. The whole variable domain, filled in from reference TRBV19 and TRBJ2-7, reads DGGITQSPKYLFRKEGQNVTLSCEQNLNHDAMYWYRQDPGQGLRLIYYSQIVNDFQKGDIAEGYSVSREKKESFPLTVTSAQKNPTAFYLCASGDDSYEQYFGPGTRLTVT.

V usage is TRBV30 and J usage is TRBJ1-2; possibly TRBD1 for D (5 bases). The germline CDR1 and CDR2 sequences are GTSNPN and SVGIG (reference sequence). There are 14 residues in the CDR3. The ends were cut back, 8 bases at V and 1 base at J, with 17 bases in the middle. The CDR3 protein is CASNRDGFNYGYTF. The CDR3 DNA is TGTGCCAGTAACCGGGACGGATTTAACTATGGCTACACCTTC.

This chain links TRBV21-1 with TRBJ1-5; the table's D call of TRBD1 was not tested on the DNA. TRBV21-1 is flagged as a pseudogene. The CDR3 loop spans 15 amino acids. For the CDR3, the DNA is TGTGCCAGCAACATAAAACCCCCCAGCAATCAGCCCCAGCATTTT. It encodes CASNIKPPSNQPQHF.

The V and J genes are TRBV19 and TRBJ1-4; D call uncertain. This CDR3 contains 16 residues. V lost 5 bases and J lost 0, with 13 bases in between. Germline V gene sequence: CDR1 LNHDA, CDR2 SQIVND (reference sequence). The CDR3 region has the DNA TGTGCCAGTAGTCCGAGGACGGCGGCAACTAATGAAAAACTGTTTTTT. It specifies CASSPRTAATNEKLFF.

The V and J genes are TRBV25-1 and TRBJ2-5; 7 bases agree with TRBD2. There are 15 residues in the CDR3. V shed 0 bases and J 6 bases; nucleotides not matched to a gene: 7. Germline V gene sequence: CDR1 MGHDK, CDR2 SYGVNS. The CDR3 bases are TGTGCCAGCAGTGAATATGGGCGGGGGTGGAAGACCCAGTACTTC. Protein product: CASSEYGRGWKTQYF.

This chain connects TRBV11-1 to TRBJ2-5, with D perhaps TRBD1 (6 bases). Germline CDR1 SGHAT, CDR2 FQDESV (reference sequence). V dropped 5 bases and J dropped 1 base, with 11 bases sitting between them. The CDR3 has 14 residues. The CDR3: CASSLQGGQETQYF. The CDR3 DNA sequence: TGTGCCAGCAGCCTACAGGGCGGCCAAGAGACCCAGTACTTC.

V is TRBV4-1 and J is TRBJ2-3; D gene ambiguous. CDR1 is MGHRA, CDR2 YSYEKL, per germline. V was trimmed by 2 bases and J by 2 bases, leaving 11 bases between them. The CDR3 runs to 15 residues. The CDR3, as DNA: TGCGCCAGCAGCCAATTGGCGGCCTCCACAGATACGCAGTATTTT. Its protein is CASSQLAASTDTQYF.

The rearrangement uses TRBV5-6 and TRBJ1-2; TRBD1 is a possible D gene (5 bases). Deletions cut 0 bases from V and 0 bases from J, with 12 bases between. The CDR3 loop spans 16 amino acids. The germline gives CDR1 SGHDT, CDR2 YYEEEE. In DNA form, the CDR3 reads TGTGCCAGCAGCTTGGGAACAGGACTAGCTAACTATGGCTACACCTTC. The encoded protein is CASSLGTGLANYGYTF.

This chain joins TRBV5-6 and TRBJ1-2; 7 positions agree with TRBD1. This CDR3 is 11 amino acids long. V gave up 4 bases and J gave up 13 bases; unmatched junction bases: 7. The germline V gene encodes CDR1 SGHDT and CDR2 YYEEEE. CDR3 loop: CASSSRDSLTF. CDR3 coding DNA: TGTGCCAGCAGCAGCCGGGACAGCCTCACCTTC.

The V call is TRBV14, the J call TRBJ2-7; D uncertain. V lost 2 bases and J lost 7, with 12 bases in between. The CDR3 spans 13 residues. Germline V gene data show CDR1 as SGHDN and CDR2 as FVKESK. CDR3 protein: CASSQLMFREQYF. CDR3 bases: TGTGCCAGCAGCCAACTCATGTTTCGGGAGCAGTACTTC.

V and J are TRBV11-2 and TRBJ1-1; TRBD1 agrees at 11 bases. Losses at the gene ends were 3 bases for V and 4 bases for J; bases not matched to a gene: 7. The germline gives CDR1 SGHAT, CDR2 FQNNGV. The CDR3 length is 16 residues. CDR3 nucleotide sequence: TGTGCCAGCAGCTTTACTCCGGGACAGGGGGTCACTGAAGCTTTCTTT. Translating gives CASSFTPGQGVTEAFF. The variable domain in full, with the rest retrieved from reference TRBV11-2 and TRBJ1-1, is EAGVAQSPRYKIIEKRQSVAFWCNPISGHATLYWYQQILGQGPKLLIQFQNNGVVDDSQLPKDRFSAERLKGVDSTLKIQPAKLEDSAVYLCASSFTPGQGVTEAFFGQGTRLTVV.

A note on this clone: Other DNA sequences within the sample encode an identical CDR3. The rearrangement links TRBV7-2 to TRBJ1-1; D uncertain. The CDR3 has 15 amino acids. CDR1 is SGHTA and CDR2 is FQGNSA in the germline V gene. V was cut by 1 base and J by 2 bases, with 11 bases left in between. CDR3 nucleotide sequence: TGTGCCAGCAGCTTAGAGGGTGGGCTAAACACTGAAGCTTTCTTT. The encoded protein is CASSLEGGLNTEAFF.

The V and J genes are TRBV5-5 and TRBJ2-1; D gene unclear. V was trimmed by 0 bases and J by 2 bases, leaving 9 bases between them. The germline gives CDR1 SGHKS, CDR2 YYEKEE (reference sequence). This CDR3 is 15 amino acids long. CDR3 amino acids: CASSLEGDPYNEQFF. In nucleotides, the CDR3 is TGTGCCAGCAGCTTGGAGGGCGACCCCTACAATGAGCAGTTCTTC.